The 25 T cell receptor beta chains below come from one sample, sequenced in a study of blood T cell repertoires in COVID-19 (dated by TCRdb to the early 2020s). Libraries were constructed by the immunoSEQ multiplex PCR assay. TCRdb stores this immuneACCESS table with in-frame sequences only. Part of the clones is absent; in the studies checked, under half of the shortfall reflects unresolved V genes, and no reason is known for the rest. Counted in this sample were over 150,000 clones; around four fifths of them appeared once. The top ten clonotypes cover approximately 2.8% of the sample. The sample consisted of peripheral blood. The receptors were gathered from a man between 65 and 79 years old with acute or convalescent COVID-19.

V usage is TRBV20-1 and J usage is TRBJ2-1, with 7 bases lining up with TRBD2. Losses at the gene ends were 3 bases for V and 6 bases for J; bases not matched to a gene: 11. The CDR3 is 15 amino acids. Germline CDR1 is DFQATT and CDR2 is SNEGSKA (reference sequence). In DNA form, the CDR3 reads TGCAGTGCTAGTGGTGGGGCGGGAGCGTTCAATGAGCAGTTCTTC. This gives the protein CSASGGAGAFNEQFF.

This clone occurred a few times. The chain combines TRBV27 with TRBJ1-2; 7 nucleotides align to TRBD1. The J segment lost 2 bases and the V segment lost 5 bases, leaving 5 bases of the junction unmatched. CDR1 is MNHEY and CDR2 is SMNVEV in the germline V gene (reference sequence). The CDR3 length is 14 residues. CDR3 protein: CASSLQGQNYGYTF. CDR3 DNA: TGTGCCAGCAGTCTCCAGGGACAGAACTATGGCTACACCTTC.

This clone was counted a few times. The rearrangement uses TRBV10-1 and TRBJ1-1, with TRBD1 identical over 7 bases. CDR1 is WNHNN and CDR2 is SYGVQD in the germline V gene (reference sequence). J gave up 6 bases and V 6 bases, and 4 bases lay outside the gene matches. CDR3 size: 12 residues. CDR3 sequence reads: CASSYRGSEAFF. CDR3 nucleotides: TGCGCCAGCAGCTACAGGGGATCTGAAGCTTTCTTT.

This rearrangement joins TRBV5-1 to TRBJ1-2; 10 positions match TRBD1. The ends lost 1 base at V and 5 bases at J; junction bases unmatched: 8. Germline values: CDR1 SGHRS, CDR2 YFSETQ. CDR3 size: 16 residues. CDR3 bases: TGCGCCAGCAGCTTGTCGACCAGGACAGGGGGATATGGCTACACCTTC. It translates to CASSLSTRTGGYGYTF.

The rearrangement links TRBV3-1 (or the pseudogene TRBV3-2) to TRBJ1-3; unclear D gene. Per germline, CDR1 LGHDT and CDR2 YNNKEL (reference sequence). This CDR3 comprises 19 residues. V dropped 0 bases and J dropped 2 bases, with 20 bases sitting between them. The CDR3 DNA reads as TGTGCCAGCAGCCAAGAGGAACACATCCAAACTACGGCTGGAAACACCATATATTTT. Translating gives CASSQEEHIQTTAGNTIYF.

This chain links TRBV13 with TRBJ2-1; the D gene is possibly TRBD1 (5 bases). The V end lost 1 base, the J end lost 11 bases, and 9 bases lay between the germline ends. The V gene's germline CDR1 is PRHDT and CDR2 FYEKMQ (reference sequence). The CDR3 is made up of 12 amino acids. This CDR3 is CASSLVDTQQFF. For the CDR3, the DNA is TGTGCCAGCAGCTTAGTGGACACTCAGCAGTTCTTC.

The chain employs TRBV5-1 and TRBJ2-3, with 9 bases identical to TRBD1. The V segment lost 4 bases and the J segment 2 bases; nucleotides outside the gene matches: 2. Germline values: CDR1 SGHRS, CDR2 YFSETQ. CDR3 size: 14 residues. The chain's CDR3 is CASSDRGDTDTQYF. Here the CDR3 DNA reads TGCGCCAGCAGCGACAGGGGGGACACAGATACGCAGTATTTT.

V is TRBV19 and J is TRBJ2-7; D might be TRBD1 (6 bases). Between the trimmed V and J ends, which lost 3 bases and 5 bases, there was a span of 26 bases. Germline values: CDR1 LNHDA, CDR2 SQIVND (reference sequence). This CDR3 region has 18 residues. CDR3 amino acids: CASSINGRSTGWVDEQYF. DNA of the CDR3: TGTGCCAGTAGTATTAATGGCCGGTCAACAGGGTGGGTGGACGAGCAGTACTTC.

The chain uses TRBV2 and TRBJ1-2; 7 nucleotides line up with TRBD1. V lost 2 bases to trimming and J lost 2 bases; unmatched junction nucleotides: 2. There are 14 residues in the CDR3. Germline loops: CDR1 SNHLY, CDR2 FYNNEI. CDR3 sequence (DNA): TGTGCCAGCAGTGAATCGACAGGGAACTATGGCTACACCTTC. The encoded protein is CASSESTGNYGYTF.

The chain carries TRBV12-3 or TRBV12-4 and TRBJ1-2; D unresolved. The V gene lost 3 bases and the J gene lost 6 bases, with 8 bases spanning the gap. The CDR3 covers 12 residues. CDR3 DNA sequence: TGTGCCAGCAGTTTCGCGGGGAATGGCTACACCTTC. Protein: CASSFAGNGYTF.

J is TRBJ2-3 and V is TRBV9, with D maybe TRBD1 (5 bases). CDR3 length: 16 amino acids. Trimming pared 4 bases from V and 2 bases from J, leaving 17 bases between. The germline CDR1 and CDR2 sequences are SGDLS and YYNGEE. CDR3 in amino acids: CASSRQGAPSTDTQYF. The CDR3, as DNA: TGTGCCAGCAGCCGTCAAGGGGCGCCATCCACAGATACGCAGTATTTT. The full variable domain, in which reference TRBV9 and TRBJ2-3 provide the parts outside the CDR3, is DSGVTQTPKHLITATGQRVTLRCSPRSGDLSVYWYQQSLDQGLQFLIQYYNGEERAKGNILERFSAQQFPDLHSELNLSSLELGDSALYFCASSRQGAPSTDTQYFGPGTRLTVL.

Here the CDR3 reads CASTGTGIVQPQHF. In DNA form, the CDR3 reads TGTGCCAGCACCGGAACGGGGATTGTCCAGCCCCAGCATTTT. This rearrangement joins TRBV5-8 to TRBJ1-5; D is unresolved. Germline lookup yields CDR1 SGHTS and CDR2 YDEGEE. The CDR3 loop spans 14 amino acids. Trimming took 6 bases from V and 7 from J, leaving 17 bases between them. The full variable domain, rest sourced from reference TRBV5-8 and TRBJ1-5, is EAGVTQSPTHLIKTRGQQATLRCSPISGHTSVYWYQQALGLGLQFLLWYDEGEERNRGNFPPRFSGRQFPNYSSELNVNALELEDSALYLCASTGTGIVQPQHFGDGTRLSIL.

This clone was picked up a small number of times. Other DNA sequences in the sample encode the same CDR3. V usage is TRBV7-3 and J usage is TRBJ2-3; 7 bases match TRBD2. The germline gives CDR1 SGHTA, CDR2 FQGTGA. The CDR3 runs to 14 residues. The junction had 2 bases not matched to a gene; V was cut back by 5 bases and J by 0 bases. The CDR3 DNA sequence: TGTGCCAGCAGCCCGGGGGGTAGCACAGATACGCAGTATTTT. It codes for CASSPGGSTDTQYF.

The rearrangement uses TRBV7-8 and TRBJ1-6, with D possibly matching TRBD1 (6 bases). CDR1 and CDR2 (germline): SGHVS, FQNEAQ. The germline V and J ends were trimmed by 1 base and 13 bases, with 23 bases remaining between them. The CDR3 contains 17 residues. CDR3 nucleotides: TGTGCCAGCAGCTTAGTCGGGGGGCGGTCGTCGGTTCGTCCCCTCCACTTT. Amino acid sequence: CASSLVGGRSSVRPLHF.

The chain is built from TRBV19 and TRBJ2-1; 11 bases agree with TRBD2. CDR3 length equals 15 residues. CDR1 and CDR2 from the germline V gene are LNHDA and SQIVND (reference sequence). Trimming cost V 4 bases and J 3 bases; bases outside gene matches: 2. DNA for the CDR3: TGTGCCAGTAGTACCGGGACTAGCGGCTACAATGAGCAGTTCTTC. The encoded protein is CASSTGTSGYNEQFF.

This clone is a singleton in its sample. The rearrangement links TRBV27 to TRBJ2-5; D is uncertain. The CDR3 is 12 amino acids. Germline values: CDR1 MNHEY, CDR2 SMNVEV (reference sequence). V was clipped by 8 bases and J by 5 bases, with 12 bases between them. CDR3 DNA: TGTGCCAGCGGGCCCCGCCCGGAGACCCAGTACTTC. Protein sequence: CASGPRPETQYF.

The rearrangement uses TRBV28 and TRBJ1-5; the D is unclear. V lost 5 bases, J lost 6 bases, and 8 bases lay in between. Germline CDR1 is MDHEN and CDR2 is SYDVKM. CDR3 length equals 12 residues. The CDR3 protein is CASSGSGQPQHF. For the CDR3, the DNA is TGTGCCAGCAGTGGTTCAGGTCAGCCCCAGCATTTT.

J is TRBJ1-2 and V is TRBV19; D gene uncertain. Germline assignment: CDR1 LNHDA and CDR2 SQIVND (reference sequence). The CDR3 extends over 15 amino acids. V was clipped by 5 bases and J by 0 bases, with 13 bases between them. CDR3 region: CASSQAGGANYGYTF. CDR3 sequence (DNA): TGTGCCAGTAGTCAGGCGGGAGGAGCTAACTATGGCTACACCTTC.

This clone was counted only a few times. The genes are TRBV6-1 and TRBJ1-4; 9 bases line up with TRBD1. The CDR3 is made up of 18 amino acids. The germline gives CDR1 MNHNS, CDR2 SASEGT. J was trimmed by 0 bases and V by 4 bases; bases with no gene match: 9. CDR3: CASSGSDRGLATNEKLFF. Here the CDR3 DNA reads TGTGCCAGCAGTGGGTCAGACAGGGGGTTGGCAACTAATGAAAAACTGTTTTTT.

This chain joins TRBV29-1 and TRBJ2-7; D possibly corresponds to TRBD2 (6 bases). The CDR3 has 15 residues. Germline CDR1 is SQVTM and CDR2 is ANQGSEA. V lost 3 bases, J lost 6 bases, and 21 bases lay in between. CDR3 coding DNA: TGCAGCGTTGATGCTTCCCCCACCCGGGGAGGCGAGCAGTACTTC. As protein: CSVDASPTRGGEQYF.

This clone was detected only once. The chain carries TRBV6-6 and TRBJ1-4, with a weak D call TRBD1 (5 bases). Germline lookup yields CDR1 MNHNY and CDR2 SVGAGI (reference sequence). Trimming took 8 bases from V and 3 from J, leaving 13 bases between them. The CDR3 contains 14 residues. The CDR3 spells CASVQGGSNEKLFF. Written as DNA, the CDR3 is TGTGCCAGCGTGCAGGGAGGGTCTAATGAAAAACTGTTTTTT.

This chain links TRBV5-6 with TRBJ2-2, with a weak D call TRBD1 (8 bases). Germline CDR1 reads SGHDT; CDR2 reads YYEEEE. This CDR3 spans 17 amino acids. Trimming cost V 4 bases and J 4 bases, with 20 bases left between them. The CDR3 nucleotides read TGTGCCAGCAGCACCACTGACAGGGGAGGGGCCACCGGGGAGCTGTTTTTT. Translation gives CASSTTDRGGATGELFF.

This chain uses TRBV5-6 with TRBJ2-1, with 7 positions matching TRBD1. The junction had 8 bases not matched to a gene; V was cut back by 4 bases and J by 4 bases. The germline V gene encodes CDR1 SGHDT and CDR2 YYEEEE. The CDR3 sequence is 15 residues long. In nucleotides, the CDR3 is TGTGCCAGCAGCCACGACAGGGTGAGGTACAATGAGCAGTTCTTC. Translation: CASSHDRVRYNEQFF.

V gene TRBV27 combines with J gene TRBJ2-6; 8 nucleotides line up with TRBD1. The germline V gene has CDR1 MNHEY and CDR2 SMNVEV (reference sequence). The CDR3 totals 19 residues. Germline trimming cut 3 bases from V and 2 bases from J; bases unmatched to any gene: 12. CDR3 protein: CASSFRRQGPSTGANVLTF. The CDR3 coding sequence is TGTGCCAGCAGTTTCCGCCGACAGGGGCCCTCAACTGGGGCCAACGTCCTGACTTTC.

CDR3 DNA sequence: TGTGCCAGCAGCCGAACAGGGTTTAACGAGCAGTACTTC. It translates to CASSRTGFNEQYF. The chain uses TRBV5-6 and TRBJ2-7; D possibly corresponds to TRBD1 (6 bases). The V end was cut by 4 bases, the J end by 5 bases, with 13 bases between. CDR1 is SGHDT and CDR2 is YYEEEE in the germline V gene. This CDR3 contains 13 residues.